This entry features one T cell receptor (beta chain) sequence. In this sample, this clone turned up once. It has no known antigen specificity. The input lacks base qualities; no much larger clone sits a single base away. Using the deep immunoSEQ assay, TCR CDR3 regions were amplified from genomic DNA by multiplex PCR. Genomic DNA extracted from each cell subset was distributed evenly over all wells of several immunoSEQ 96-well plates, and each plate served as one replicate. For sorted subsets, approximately 190 ng of genomic DNA, equivalent to some 33,000 T cell genomes, went into each replicate PCR. Purified libraries were quantified with a Qubit 3.0 fluorometer, sized on a Bioanalyzer 2100, and re-quantified with the KAPA Library Quantification kit. Each immunoSEQ 96-well plate was sequenced on its own single-read 150-cycle Illumina NextSeq 550 flow cell. On the authors' methods: Because the immunoSEQ output included only junctional sequences and no quality scores, the filtering could not be the same as the filtering used for full-length reads. To assign V/J genes and CDR3, sequences were annotated using PyIR, a Python wrapper for IgBLAST v1.9, with IMGT germline references. Reads with weak V/J assignments (E-value above 1e-6), missing CDR3, stop codons, out-of-frame junctions, or ambiguous translated residues were removed. V3J clonotypes were defined as sequences sharing the same inferred V gene, J gene, and CDR3 amino acid sequence. The percentage overlap between two repertoires was calculated by dividing the number of shared unique clonotypes by the size of the smaller repertoire. RTK rarefaction, the Chao1 estimator, and Recon v2.1 estimates of unobserved clonotypes were used to assess repertoire richness. Generation probabilities were computed with OLGA for all TCRbeta clonotypes obtained by the gDNA method from four donors. The table was pulled from immuneACCESS by TCRdb, which kept in-frame rearrangements only. Such tables lose some clones; where checked, under half of the loss comes from unresolved V genes, and the rest has no known cause. V, J and clone size reflect that table, while D and trimming were determined from the DNA. Within this sample are hundreds of thousands of clones, with less than 96% of them counted one time only. Jointly, the top ten make up about 0.064% of the sample.

The data originate from a study of shared clonotypes between healthy human individuals (dated by TCRdb to about 2020). With respect to the entire study: A couple of women and a few men aged 18 to 49 years were included in the cohort. For each donor, CD4 naive and CD4 memory were each given three plates, CD8 naive was given two plates, and CD8 memory was given one plate. The study deeply sequenced blood TCR repertoires of about 5 healthy adults to estimate repertoire size and the extent of clonotype sharing between individuals. Different laboratories and diverse techniques were used to prepare libraries and sequence TCR repertoires, to increase sequencing depth and limit assay-specific biases. Each donor's leukapheresis produced roughly between roughly 0.94 and 9.5 billion PBMCs.

The CDR3 numbers 15 residues from cysteine through phenylalanine. Only CDR3 DNA remains: 45 bases, in frame from the first base. Trimming costs V 1 base and J 3 bases, and their ends lie 12 bases apart. Per the germline V gene, MDHEN is the CDR1 and SYDVKM is the CDR2. Healthy HIV-negative adults with no recently reported acute infections or vaccinations were included as donors. Every donor was a Caucasian adult residing in Nashville, Tennessee, USA. CD4+ T cells were enriched through magnetic negative selection, after which naive cells were positively selected on CD45RA and the remaining negative fraction served as the memory subset. Blood was collected by leukapheresis, and PBMCs were isolated by Ficoll-Histopaque density gradient centrifugation and then cryopreserved in liquid nitrogen vapor phase. Purity and quantity of every magnetically sorted T cell population were checked by analytical flow cytometry. Genomic DNA was isolated from each sorted fraction and quantified by UV absorbance on a Nanodrop 2000c.

Study-wide findings and limitations: Clonotypes shared by all four sorted-subset donors showed higher generation probabilities than non-shared clonotypes. Even with the large sequencing depth, rarefaction of the sorted-subset datasets indicated that sequencing was incomplete. Sampling was limited to blood, and TCR repertoires in tissue likely differ from TCR repertoires in blood. About 5% of naive CD4, around 4% of naive CD8, roughly 2.4% of memory CD4, and less than 0.45% of memory CD8 clonotypes were shared across four donors. Naive subsets generally had larger estimated clonotype richness than memory subsets did. Because the study included only a small number of donors, the genetic and exposure-history diversity represented was limited. Pairwise subsampling led to the expectation that sequencing depth would affect the degree of clonotype sharing among donors.

This clonotype was sampled from a woman aged 25 to 39 in good health. Material for sequencing was naive CD4+ T cells sorted from blood. Taken with the paper, the label for cell subset or site translates to: CD45RA+ positively selected. The sequence is built from TRBV28 and TRBJ1-1, with the D gene not confidently named. The nucleotide sequence is given as TGTGCCAGCAGTTTATTCGGGGAGAGGGACACTGAAGCTTTCTTT. Translated, this gives CASSLFGERDTEAFF.